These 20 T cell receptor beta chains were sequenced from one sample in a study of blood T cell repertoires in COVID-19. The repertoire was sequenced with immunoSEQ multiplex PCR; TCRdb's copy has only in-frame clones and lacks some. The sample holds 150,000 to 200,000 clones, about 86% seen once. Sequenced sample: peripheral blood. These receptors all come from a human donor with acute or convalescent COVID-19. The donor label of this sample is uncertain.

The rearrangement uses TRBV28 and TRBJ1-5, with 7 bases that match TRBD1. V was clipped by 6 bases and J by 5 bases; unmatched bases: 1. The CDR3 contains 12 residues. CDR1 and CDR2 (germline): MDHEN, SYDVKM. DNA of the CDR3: TGTGCCAGCAGGCAGGGGGATCAGCCCCAGCATTTT. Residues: CASRQGDQPQHF. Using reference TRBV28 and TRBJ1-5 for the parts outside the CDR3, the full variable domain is DVKVTQSSRYLVKRTGEKVFLECVQDMDHENMFWYRQDPGLGLRLIYFSYDVKMKEKGDIPEGYSVSREKKERFSLILESASTNQTSMYLCASRQGDQPQHFGDGTRLSIL.

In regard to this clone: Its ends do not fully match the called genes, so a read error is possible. The CDR3 bases are TGCACGGTCCGTCCCTTCGTGTTT. This translates into CTVRPFVF. This chain connects TRBV29-1 to TRBJ1-1, with D unresolved. Germline values: CDR1 SQVTM, CDR2 ANQGSEA. The CDR3 is 8 amino acids.

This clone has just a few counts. This CDR3 is CASSPGQAGWLYF. CDR3 sequence (DNA): TGTGCCAGCTCCCCCGGACAGGCCGGTTGGTTGTATTTT. The chain employs TRBV18 and TRBJ1-3; 7 bases fit TRBD1. Germline V gene data show CDR1 as KGHSH and CDR2 as LQKENI. J gave up 16 bases and V 6 bases, and 15 bases lay outside the gene matches. This CDR3 has 13 residues.

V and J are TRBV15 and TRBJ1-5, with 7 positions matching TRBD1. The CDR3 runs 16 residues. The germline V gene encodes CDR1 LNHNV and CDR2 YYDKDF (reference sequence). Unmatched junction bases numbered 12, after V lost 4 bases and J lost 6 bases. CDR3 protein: CATSTLDTGVSQPQHF. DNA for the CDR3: TGTGCCACCAGCACTCTAGATACAGGGGTCAGTCAGCCCCAGCATTTT.

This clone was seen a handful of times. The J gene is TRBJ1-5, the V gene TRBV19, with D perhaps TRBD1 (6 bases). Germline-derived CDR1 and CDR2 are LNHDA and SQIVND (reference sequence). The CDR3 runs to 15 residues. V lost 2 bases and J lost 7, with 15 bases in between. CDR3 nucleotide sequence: TGTGCCAGTAGTATAAGCCCGGAGGGGGGGCAGCCCCAGCATTTT. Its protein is CASSISPEGGQPQHF.

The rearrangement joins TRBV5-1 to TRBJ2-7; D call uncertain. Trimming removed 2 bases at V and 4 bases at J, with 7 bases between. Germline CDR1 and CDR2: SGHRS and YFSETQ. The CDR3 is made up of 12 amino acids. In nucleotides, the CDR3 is TGCGCCAGCAGCTTCCTCGGGTACGAGCAGTACTTC. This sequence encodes CASSFLGYEQYF.

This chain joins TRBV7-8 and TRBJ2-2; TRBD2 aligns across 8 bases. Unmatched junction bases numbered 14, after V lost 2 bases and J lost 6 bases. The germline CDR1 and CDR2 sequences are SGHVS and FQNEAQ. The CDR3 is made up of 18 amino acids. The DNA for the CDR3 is TGTGCCAGCAGCTTAAGGGCCAGCGGGGGCCTATATTCCGGGGAGCTGTTTTTT. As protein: CASSLRASGGLYSGELFF.

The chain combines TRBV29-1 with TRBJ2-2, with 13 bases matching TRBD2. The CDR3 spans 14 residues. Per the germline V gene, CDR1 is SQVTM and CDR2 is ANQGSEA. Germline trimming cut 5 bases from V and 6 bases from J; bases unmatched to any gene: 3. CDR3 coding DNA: TGCAGCGTTCAAACTAGCGGGGGGGCCGGGGAGCTGTTTTTT. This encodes CSVQTSGGAGELFF.

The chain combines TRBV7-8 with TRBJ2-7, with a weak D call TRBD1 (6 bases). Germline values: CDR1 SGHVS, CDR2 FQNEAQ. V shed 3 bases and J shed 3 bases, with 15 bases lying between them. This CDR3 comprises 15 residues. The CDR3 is CASSFLRQENYEQYF. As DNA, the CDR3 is TGTGCCAGCAGCTTCCTGAGACAGGAAAACTACGAGCAGTACTTC. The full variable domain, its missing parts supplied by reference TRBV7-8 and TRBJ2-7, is GAGVSQSPRYKVAKRGQDVALRCDPISGHVSLFWYQQALGQGPEFLTYFQNEAQLDKSGLPSDRFFAERPEGSVSTLKIQRTQQEDSAVYLCASSFLRQENYEQYFGPGTRLTVT.

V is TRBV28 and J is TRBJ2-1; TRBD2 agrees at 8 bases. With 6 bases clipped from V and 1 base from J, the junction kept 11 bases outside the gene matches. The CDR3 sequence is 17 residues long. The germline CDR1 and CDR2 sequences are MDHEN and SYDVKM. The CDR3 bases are TGTGCCAGCAGCCTGATTCGACTAGCGCCTTCCTACAATGAGCAGTTCTTC. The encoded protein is CASSLIRLAPSYNEQFF. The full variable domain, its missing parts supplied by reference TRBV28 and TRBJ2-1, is DVKVTQSSRYLVKRTGEKVFLECVQDMDHENMFWYRQDPGLGLRLIYFSYDVKMKEKGDIPEGYSVSREKKERFSLILESASTNQTSMYLCASSLIRLAPSYNEQFFGPGTRLTVL.

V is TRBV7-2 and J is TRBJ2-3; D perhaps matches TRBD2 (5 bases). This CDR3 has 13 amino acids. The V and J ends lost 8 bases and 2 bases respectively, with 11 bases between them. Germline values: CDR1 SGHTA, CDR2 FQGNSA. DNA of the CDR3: TGTGCCAGCGGGGAGCGTAACACAGATACGCAGTATTTT. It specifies CASGERNTDTQYF.

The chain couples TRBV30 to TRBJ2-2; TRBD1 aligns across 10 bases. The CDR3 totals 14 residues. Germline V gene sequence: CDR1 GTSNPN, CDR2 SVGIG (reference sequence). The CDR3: CALKRTGGTGELFF. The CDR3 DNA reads TGTGCTTTAAAGAGGACAGGGGGCACCGGGGAGCTGTTTTTT.

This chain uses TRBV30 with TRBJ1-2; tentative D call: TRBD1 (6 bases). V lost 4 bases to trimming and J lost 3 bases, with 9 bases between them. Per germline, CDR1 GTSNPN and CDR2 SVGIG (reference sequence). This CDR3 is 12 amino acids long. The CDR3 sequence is CAWTDSHYGYTF. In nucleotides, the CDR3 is TGTGCCTGGACGGACAGCCACTATGGCTACACCTTC. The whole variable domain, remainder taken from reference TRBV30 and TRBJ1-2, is SQTIHQWPATLVQPVGSPLSLECTVEGTSNPNLYWYRQAAGRGLQLLFYSVGIGQISSEVPQNLSASRPQDRQFILSSKKLLLSDSGFYLCAWTDSHYGYTFGSGTRLTVV.

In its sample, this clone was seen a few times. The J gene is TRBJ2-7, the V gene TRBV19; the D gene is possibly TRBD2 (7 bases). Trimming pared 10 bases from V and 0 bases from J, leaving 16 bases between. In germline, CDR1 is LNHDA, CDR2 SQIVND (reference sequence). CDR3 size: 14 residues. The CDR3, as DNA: TGTGCCAACGCTCCGGGGGGCTCCTCCTACGAGCAGTACTTC. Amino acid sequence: CANAPGGSSYEQYF.

The CDR3 here is CASYRDRENEQYF. CDR3 DNA: TGTGCCAGCTACCGGGACAGGGAGAACGAGCAGTACTTC. J is TRBJ2-7 and V is TRBV2; 9 bases are shared with TRBD1. Germline-derived CDR1 and CDR2 are SNHLY and FYNNEI. The CDR3 has 13 residues. V was clipped by 8 bases and J by 5 bases; unmatched bases: 7.

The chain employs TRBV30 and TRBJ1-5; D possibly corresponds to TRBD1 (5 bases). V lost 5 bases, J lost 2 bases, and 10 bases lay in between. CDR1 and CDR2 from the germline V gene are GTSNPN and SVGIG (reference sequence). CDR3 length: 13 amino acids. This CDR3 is CAWGGRGNQPQHF. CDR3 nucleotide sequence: TGTGCCTGGGGGGGGAGGGGCAATCAGCCCCAGCATTTT.

The CDR3 coding sequence is TGTGCCAGCAGCTTGGGGTTAGCTCCAGATACGCAGTATTTT. Protein product: CASSLGLAPDTQYF. The chain links TRBV5-5 to TRBJ2-3; D unresolved. Germline CDR1 and CDR2: SGHKS and YYEKEE (reference sequence). This CDR3 contains 14 residues. V gave up 0 bases and J gave up 4 bases, with 9 bases separating them. The variable domain in full, with the rest retrieved from reference TRBV5-5 and TRBJ2-3, is DAGVTQSPTHLIKTRGQQVTLRCSPISGHKSVSWYQQVLGQGPQFIFQYYEKEERGRGNFPDRFSARQFPNYSSELNVNALLLGDSALYLCASSLGLAPDTQYFGPGTRLTVL.

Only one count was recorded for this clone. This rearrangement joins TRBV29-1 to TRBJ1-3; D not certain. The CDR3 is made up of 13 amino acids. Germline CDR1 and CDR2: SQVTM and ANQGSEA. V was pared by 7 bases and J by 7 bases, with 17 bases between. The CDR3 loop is CSASAGGRNTIYF. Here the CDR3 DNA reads TGCAGCGCCTCGGCAGGCGGGAGGAACACCATATATTTT.

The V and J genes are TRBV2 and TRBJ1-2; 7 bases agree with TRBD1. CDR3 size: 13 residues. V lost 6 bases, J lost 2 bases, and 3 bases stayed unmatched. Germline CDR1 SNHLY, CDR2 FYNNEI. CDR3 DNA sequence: TGTGCCAGCAGCCGGGACAGCAACTATGGCTACACCTTC. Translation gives CASSRDSNYGYTF.

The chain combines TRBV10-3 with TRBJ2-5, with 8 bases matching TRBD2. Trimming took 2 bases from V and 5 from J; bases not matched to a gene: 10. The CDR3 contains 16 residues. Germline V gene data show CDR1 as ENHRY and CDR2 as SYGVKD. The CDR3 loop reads CAISESSGGAGETQYF. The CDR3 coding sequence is TGTGCCATCAGTGAGAGTTCCGGGGGGGCTGGGGAGACCCAGTACTTC.